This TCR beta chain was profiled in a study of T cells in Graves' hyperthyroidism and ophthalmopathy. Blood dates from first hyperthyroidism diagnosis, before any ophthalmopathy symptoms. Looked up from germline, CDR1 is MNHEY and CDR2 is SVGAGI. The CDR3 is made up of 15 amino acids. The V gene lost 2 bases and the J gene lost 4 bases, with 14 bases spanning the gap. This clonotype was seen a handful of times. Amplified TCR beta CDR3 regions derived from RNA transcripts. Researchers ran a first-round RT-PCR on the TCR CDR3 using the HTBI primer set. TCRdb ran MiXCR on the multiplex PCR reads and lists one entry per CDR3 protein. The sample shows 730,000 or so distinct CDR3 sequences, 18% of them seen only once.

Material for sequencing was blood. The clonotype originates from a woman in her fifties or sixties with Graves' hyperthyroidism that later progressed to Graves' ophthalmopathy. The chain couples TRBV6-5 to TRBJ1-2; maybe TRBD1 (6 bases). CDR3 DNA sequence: TGTGCCAGCAGTTACCAGACAGGCGTGAGCTATGGCTACACCTTC. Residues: CASSYQTGVSYGYTF.